These 5 T cell receptor beta chains came from one sample sequenced in a study of T cells in Graves' hyperthyroidism and ophthalmopathy. The TCR beta CDR3 regions underwent amplification using RNA transcripts as the source. A first-round RT-PCR of the TCR CDR3 used the HTBI primer set. TCRdb reanalysed the multiplex PCR reads using MiXCR and keeps one entry per CDR3 protein. The sample holds under 400,000 distinct CDR3 sequences, about 15% seen once. The sample comprised blood. The source is a woman aged 55-75 years with Graves' hyperthyroidism.

This clonotype has more than one count but fewer than ten. The chain has TRBV29-1 and TRBJ1-1, with TRBD1 as a possible D gene (6 bases). V lost 5 bases to trimming and J lost 1 base, with 8 bases between them. Per the germline V gene, CDR1 is SQVTM and CDR2 is ANQGSEA. The CDR3 sequence is 12 residues long. The CDR3 region is CSVSQGNTEAFF. The CDR3, as DNA: TGCAGCGTTTCACAGGGGAACACTGAAGCTTTCTTT.

This clonotype was counted between two and nine times. V and J are TRBV20-1 and TRBJ2-1, with 16 bases fitting TRBD2. The CDR3 length is 16 residues. Looked up from germline, CDR1 is DFQATT and CDR2 is SNEGSKA (reference sequence). Trimming cost V 3 bases and J 4 bases; bases outside gene matches: 3. The CDR3 DNA is TGCAGTGCTAGGGGACTAGCGGGAGGGGGATACAATGAGCAGTTCTTC. Amino acid sequence: CSARGLAGGGYNEQFF.

This chain links TRBV5-1 with TRBJ1-1; TRBD1 matches at 7 bases. Trimming at V came to 5 bases and at J to 0 bases, leaving 10 bases not matched to a gene. The CDR3 consists of 16 residues. Per the germline V gene, CDR1 is SGHRS and CDR2 is YFSETQ. The CDR3 here is CASRPGTALMNTEAFF. The DNA of the CDR3 is TGCGCCAGCAGACCCGGGACAGCCCTCATGAACACTGAAGCTTTCTTT.

The table lists this clonotype with many counts. CDR3 DNA sequence: TGCGCCAGCAGCCCCGGACAGGGGGCTTCCTACGAGCAGTACTTC. The encoded protein is CASSPGQGASYEQYF. The chain links TRBV5-1 to TRBJ2-7, with 11 bases aligning to TRBD1. The CDR3 length is 15 residues. Germline loops: CDR1 SGHRS, CDR2 YFSETQ. The V segment lost 4 bases and the J segment 1 base; nucleotides outside the gene matches: 4.

This clonotype was recorded many times. This chain links TRBV3-1 with TRBJ2-2, with D maybe TRBD1 (6 bases). CDR1 is LGHDT and CDR2 is YNNKEL in the germline V gene (reference sequence). This CDR3 comprises 16 residues. V gave up 1 base and J gave up 5 bases, with 14 bases separating them. In nucleotides, the CDR3 is TGTGCCAGCAGCCAAGGCAGGGGAAGGGGGACCGGGGAGCTGTTTTTT. Its protein product is CASSQGRGRGTGELFF.